This is a list of T cell receptor beta chains from one sample in a study of shared clonotypes between healthy human individuals. The protocol was immunoSEQ multiplex PCR, while the TCRdb copy is restricted to in-frame clones and leaves out a portion. The table has some 2.1 million clones, about 94% seen once. Input material: naive CD8+ T cells from PBMCs. All receptors come from a man between 18 and 35 years old in good health. Some clones in this sample may be carry-over from other donors' samples. CDR3s include the opening cysteine and the closing phenylalanine or tryptophan. The D gene is left open where the match is weak. For some rows the clone size is stated as once, few or many, or as a class when expanded; others skip it.

abundance	d_gene	v_gene	j_gene	CDR3nt	CDR3aa
NA	NA	TRBV6-1	TRBJ1-1	TGTGCCAGCAGTGCCCGAGGGTCCACTGAAGCTTTCTTT	CASSARGSTEAFF
NA	TRBD2	TRBV7-6	TRBJ2-1	TGTGCCAGCAGCCCCGGCAGAGAGGGCGGGGGTCGGAACAATGAGCAGTTCTTC	CASSPGREGGGRNNEQFF
NA	NA	TRBV5-1	TRBJ2-3	TGCGCCAGCAGCTCAAGCCAAGATGTCCTCACAGATACGCAGTATTTT	CASSSSQDVLTDTQYF
NA	TRBD1	TRBV9	TRBJ1-1	TGTGCCAGCAGCGTCAACCAGGGGGCTATGGACACTGAAGCTTTCTTT	CASSVNQGAMDTEAFF
NA	NA	TRBV5-5	TRBJ2-7	TGTGCCAGCAGCTTGGTCAGGGGCCCCCACGAGCAGTACTTC	CASSLVRGPHEQYF
NA	TRBD2	TRBV2	TRBJ2-1	TGTGCCACAGACAGGGGACTAGCGGGAGGGATCTCTAGGAATGAGCAGTTCTTC	CATDRGLAGGISRNEQFF
NA	TRBD2	TRBV7-9	TRBJ2-7	TGTGCCAGCAGCTCCGCGGGGGGAGCCTTCTACGAGCAGTACTTC	CASSSAGGAFYEQYF
NA	NA	TRBV27	TRBJ2-7	TGTGCCAGCAGTTTGGGGATTGGGTTCTACGAGCAGTACTTC	CASSLGIGFYEQYF
NA	NA	TRBV27	TRBJ1-4	TGTGCCAGCAGTATATCAGGGTTCGCAACTAATGAAAAACTGTTTTTT	CASSISGFATNEKLFF
NA	NA	TRBV5-5	TRBJ1-2	TGTGCCAGCAGCCAGGACCCATCCTTGGGGATTAACTATGGCTACACCTTC	CASSQDPSLGINYGYTF
NA	NA	TRBV6-5	TRBJ2-7	TGTGCCAGCAGTTACGGTTTGCAGGGTGATCCCGTCGAGCAGTACTTC	CASSYGLQGDPVEQYF
NA	TRBD1	TRBV13	TRBJ2-1	TGTGCCAGCAGCCCGGGACAGGGGGCATACAATGAGCAGTTCTTC	CASSPGQGAYNEQFF
NA	NA	TRBV27	TRBJ2-1	TGTGCCAGCAGTGCCACAGGTCCGAGCTCCTACAATGAGCAGTTCTTC	CASSATGPSSYNEQFF
NA	TRBD2	TRBV9	TRBJ2-7	TGTGCCAGCAGCGTTGGGGGAGGGCTCCACTCCTACGAGCAGTACTTC	CASSVGGGLHSYEQYF
NA	NA	TRBV4-2	TRBJ1-1	TGTGCCAGCAGCCCAACCTTTCGCTTGGGGGTGATGAACACTGAAGCTTTCTTT	CASSPTFRLGVMNTEAFF
NA	TRBD1	TRBV7-9	TRBJ2-7	TGTGCCAGCAGCAATACCGGGACAGGGGGTTACGAGCAGTACTTC	CASSNTGTGGYEQYF
NA	TRBD1	TRBV9	TRBJ2-3	TGTGCCAGCAGCGAGACCGGGACAGAGGCCACAGATACGCAGTATTTT	CASSETGTEATDTQYF
once	NA	TRBV27	TRBJ2-3	TGTGCCAGCAGTTTCCTACTTTCAGATACGCAGTATTTT	CASSFLLSDTQYF
NA	NA	TRBV12-5	TRBJ2-1	TGTGCTAGTGGCCGAACCGGGGGTGGGAATGAGCAGTTCTTC	CASGRTGGGNEQFF
NA	NA	TRBV27	TRBJ2-1	TGTGCCAGCAGTTTACTGGGGAACTACAATGAGCAGTTCTTC	CASSLLGNYNEQFF
NA	NA	TRBV14	TRBJ2-7	TGTGCCAGCCGACGGACGGGAGTGGGTGAGCAGTACTTC	CASRRTGVGEQYF
NA	TRBD1	TRBV6-5	TRBJ2-5	TGTGCCAGCAGCCGTGACAGGGACGGAGAGACCCAGTACTTC	CASSRDRDGETQYF
NA	TRBD1	TRBV7-9	TRBJ1-2	TGTGCCAGCAGCTTAGTAGCACAGGGGGCTGGCTACACCTTC	CASSLVAQGAGYTF
NA	TRBD1	TRBV30	TRBJ2-7	TGTGCCTGGAGTGGAGATGAACCGGGACAGGGAGTTTACGAGCAGTACTTC	CAWSGDEPGQGVYEQYF
NA	TRBD2	TRBV30	TRBJ2-1	TGTGCCTGGAGTTATGGCGGGGGCTACAATGAGCAGTTCTTC	CAWSYGGGYNEQFF
NA	NA	TRBV5-1	TRBJ1-1	TGCGCCAGCAGCTTGGTAGAGGGGTTTGAAGCCTTCTTT	CASSLVEGFEAFF
NA	TRBD2	TRBV4-2	TRBJ2-1	TGTGCCAGCAGCCAAGGGGTGGGACTAGCGGGAGTAGAGCAGTTCTTC	CASSQGVGLAGVEQFF
NA	NA	TRBV19	TRBJ1-4	TGTGCCAGTAGTACAATGAGGACTTGGGGTAATGAAAAACTGTTTTTT	CASSTMRTWGNEKLFF
NA	NA	TRBV28	TRBJ2-1	TGTGCCAGCACCCCGGCGGGGAGACGGAACAATGAGCAGTTCTTC	CASTPAGRRNNEQFF
NA	NA	TRBV27	TRBJ2-7	TGTGCCAGCAAGTTGGCAGCCCAAGGCTACGAGCAGTACTTC	CASKLAAQGYEQYF
NA	NA	TRBV27	TRBJ2-3	TGTGCCAGCAGCCCATGGTCAGATACGCAGTATTTT	CASSPWSDTQYF
NA	NA	TRBV28	TRBJ2-1	TGTGCCAGCAAGTTTAAAATAGCTAACTACAATGAGCAGTTCTTC	CASKFKIANYNEQFF
NA	NA	TRBV7-9	TRBJ2-5	TGTGCCAGCAGCCCACCGGGACAATCGGCGGAGACCCAGTACTTC	CASSPPGQSAETQYF
NA	NA	TRBV4-1	TRBJ2-2	TGCGCCAGCAGCCATCCCGCGACAGCCGCGGGACCCGGGGAGCTGTTTTTT	CASSHPATAAGPGELFF
NA	NA	TRBV27	TRBJ2-7	TGTGCCAGCAGTTCCCGCAACGAGTACGAGCAGTACTTC	CASSSRNEYEQYF